This T cell receptor (beta chain) was observed in a study of blood T cells in healthy people across ages. Germline V gene sequence: CDR1 SNHLY, CDR2 FYNNEI. V shed 7 bases and J shed 0 bases, with 13 bases lying between them. CDR3 length: 15 amino acids. This clonotype has only a few counts. Its target is not known. Sample-barcoded 5' priming and a J-beta primer mix drove a second PCR of about 7 to 12 cycles. Every individual sample yielded 2.5 million or more paired-end reads (each containing CDR3). Using its own MiXCR run on the 5' RACE reads, TCRdb lists one record per CDR3 protein. The profile shows more than 550,000 distinct CDR3 sequences, about a fifth of them singletons. Study-wide results and limits: With age, beta diversity per million T cells declined roughly linearly, significantly by 40. In long-lived donors, naive CD4+ cell counts and diversity exceeded those of aged donors. From one million sequenced T cells, diversity estimates were lower bounds.

The rearrangement uses TRBV2 and TRBJ2-4; no reliable D call. Material for sequencing was blood. The source is a man in his 70s in good health. In DNA form, the CDR3 reads TGTGCCAGCAAAGACGCCGAGTTAGCCAAAAACATTCAGTACTTC. Translation gives CASKDAELAKNIQYF.